The 13 T cell receptor beta chains below were found in one sample sequenced in a study of cytomegalovirus exposure and HLA in healthy donors. PCR used 60 Vbeta primers and 13 Jbeta primers. Profiled with immunoSEQ multiplex PCR; TCRdb holds only in-frame clones, not every one. This table has 150,000 to 180,000 clones, around 80% appearing once. Sequencing used PBMCs. Receptors originate from a woman aged 40 to 50 in good health and CMV-seropositive.

The sample holds a few counts of this clone. This sequence joins TRBV10-3 and TRBJ1-6; 9 nucleotides agree with TRBD1. The CDR3 runs 14 residues. Germline assignment: CDR1 ENHRY and CDR2 SYGVKD. V gave up 11 bases and J gave up 9 bases; unmatched junction bases: 11. CDR3 sequence reads: CAARGQGTGSPLHF. The CDR3 nucleotides read TGTGCCGCTCGAGGACAGGGGACAGGTTCACCCCTCCACTTT.

This chain connects TRBV2 to TRBJ2-7; 11 nucleotides agree with TRBD1. This CDR3 is built from 13 residues. J was trimmed by 5 bases and V by 6 bases; bases with no gene match: 3. Germline CDR1 SNHLY, CDR2 FYNNEI. The CDR3 loop reads CASSRDRGNEQYF. The DNA of the CDR3 is TGTGCCAGCAGCCGGGACAGGGGGAACGAGCAGTACTTC.

The J gene is TRBJ2-7, the V gene TRBV6-5, with 7 nucleotides matching TRBD1. The V segment lost 4 bases and the J segment 4 bases; nucleotides outside the gene matches: 13. The germline V gene encodes CDR1 MNHEY and CDR2 SVGAGI. This CDR3 is 16 amino acids long. This chain's CDR3 is CASSSSHEGAWYEQYF. DNA for the CDR3: TGTGCCAGCAGTTCCTCCCACGAGGGGGCTTGGTACGAGCAGTACTTC.

The chain is built from TRBV7-9 and TRBJ2-1, with 10 bases aligning to TRBD1. J was trimmed by 14 bases and V by 6 bases; bases with no gene match: 4. The CDR3 consists of 11 residues. Germline V gene lookup returns CDR1 SEHNR and CDR2 FQNEAQ (reference sequence). Here the CDR3 reads CASSRDRGEFF. The CDR3 DNA sequence: TGTGCCAGCAGTCGGGACAGGGGTGAGTTCTTC.

The rearrangement uses TRBV25-1 and TRBJ2-2, with D perhaps matching TRBD2 (5 bases). Germline lookup yields CDR1 MGHDK and CDR2 SYGVNS. Deletions cut 3 bases from V and 6 bases from J, with 8 bases between. This CDR3 has 13 amino acids. In DNA form, the CDR3 reads TGTGCCAGCAGTGACTTGGGAGCCGGGGAGCTGTTTTTT. This codes for CASSDLGAGELFF.

The CDR3 sequence is CASSPTGSDNPTNEKLFF. The CDR3 nucleotides are TGTGCCAGCTCACCTACCGGGAGCGATAATCCAACTAATGAAAAACTGTTTTTT. The chain carries TRBV18 and TRBJ1-4; no clear D gene. Per germline, CDR1 KGHSH and CDR2 LQKENI. The V end lost 3 bases, the J end lost 0 bases, and 17 bases lay between the germline ends. The CDR3 runs 18 residues.

The V and J genes are TRBV11-2 and TRBJ2-1; TRBD2 agrees at 14 bases. CDR1 and CDR2 (germline): SGHAT, FQNNGV. The J segment lost 0 bases and the V segment lost 6 bases, leaving 1 base of the junction unmatched. This CDR3 has 16 amino acids. CDR3: CASRGLAGVSYNEQFF. The CDR3 region has the DNA TGTGCCAGCAGGGGACTAGCGGGAGTCTCCTACAATGAGCAGTTCTTC.

This sequence joins TRBV4-2 and TRBJ2-1; the D gene is possibly TRBD2 (5 bases). The V end lost 3 bases, the J end lost 12 bases, and 12 bases lay between the germline ends. This CDR3 is built from 12 residues. The V gene's germline CDR1 is LGHNA and CDR2 YNFKEQ. The CDR3, as DNA: TGTGCCAGCAGCCAGGAGGACCGTGGGCAGTTCTTC. This codes for CASSQEDRGQFF.

The chain joins TRBV19 to TRBJ2-3, with D maybe TRBD1 (5 bases). Looked up from germline, CDR1 is LNHDA and CDR2 is SQIVND (reference sequence). The V end was cut by 7 bases, the J end by 3 bases, with 5 bases between. This CDR3 spans 11 amino acids. CDR3 bases: TGTGCCAGTAAGGGGACAGATACGCAGTATTTT. This translates into CASKGTDTQYF.

This sequence joins TRBV6-6 and TRBJ1-3, with D perhaps TRBD1 (6 bases). Germline V gives CDR1 MNHNY, CDR2 SVGAGI (reference sequence). The CDR3 extends over 13 amino acids. V was cut by 8 bases and J by 9 bases, with 17 bases left in between. Here the CDR3 reads CASLPPQGGTIYF. The DNA for the CDR3 is TGTGCCAGCCTCCCCCCACAGGGCGGCACCATATATTTT.

The chain recombines TRBV29-1 with TRBJ1-2; a weak D match, TRBD1 (6 bases). From germline, CDR1 is SQVTM and CDR2 ANQGSEA. V lost 6 bases and J lost 8, with 19 bases in between. This CDR3 has 13 amino acids. CDR3 region: CSVLNRAGSGYTF. The CDR3 DNA reads as TGCAGCGTCCTCAACAGGGCGGGTTCAGGCTACACCTTC.

The rearrangement uses TRBV28 and TRBJ1-1; a possible D gene is TRBD1 (6 bases). The V gene lost 6 bases and the J gene lost 1 base, with 18 bases spanning the gap. CDR3 length equals 16 residues. Germline V CDR1 and CDR2: MDHEN, SYDVKM. The DNA of the CDR3 is TGTGCCAGCAGCCCCCGACAGGTTCGTGAGAACACTGAAGCTTTCTTT. Protein sequence: CASSPRQVRENTEAFF.

This clone was found once. This chain joins TRBV6-1 and TRBJ2-5; 15 bases fit TRBD2. V gave up 0 bases and J gave up 5 bases; unmatched junction bases: 16. Germline V gene sequence: CDR1 MNHNS, CDR2 SASEGT. This CDR3 has 21 amino acids. This CDR3 is CASSEAHEGTSGRWLRETQYF. In DNA form, the CDR3 reads TGTGCCAGCAGTGAAGCGCATGAGGGGACTAGCGGGAGGTGGTTGAGGGAGACCCAGTACTTC.